What follows describes a single T cell receptor (beta chain). CDR3 length: 13 amino acids. Per germline, CDR1 SGHDT and CDR2 YYEEEE. Trimming left V 4 bases short and J 6 bases short, with 10 bases between. The sample comes from a study of technical replicates of blood from several donors. The method was immunoSEQ multiplex PCR; TCRdb's version includes in-frame clones alone and lacks a portion of them. The data show more than 65,000 clones, roughly 94% seen once. V gene TRBV5-6 combines with J gene TRBJ2-2, with D hard to call. The TCR originated in a human donor in good health. The sample comprised T cells isolated from PBMCs. This chain's CDR3 is CASSPGGAGELFF. CDR3 nucleotides: TGTGCCAGCAGCCCCGGCGGCGCCGGGGAGCTGTTTTTT.